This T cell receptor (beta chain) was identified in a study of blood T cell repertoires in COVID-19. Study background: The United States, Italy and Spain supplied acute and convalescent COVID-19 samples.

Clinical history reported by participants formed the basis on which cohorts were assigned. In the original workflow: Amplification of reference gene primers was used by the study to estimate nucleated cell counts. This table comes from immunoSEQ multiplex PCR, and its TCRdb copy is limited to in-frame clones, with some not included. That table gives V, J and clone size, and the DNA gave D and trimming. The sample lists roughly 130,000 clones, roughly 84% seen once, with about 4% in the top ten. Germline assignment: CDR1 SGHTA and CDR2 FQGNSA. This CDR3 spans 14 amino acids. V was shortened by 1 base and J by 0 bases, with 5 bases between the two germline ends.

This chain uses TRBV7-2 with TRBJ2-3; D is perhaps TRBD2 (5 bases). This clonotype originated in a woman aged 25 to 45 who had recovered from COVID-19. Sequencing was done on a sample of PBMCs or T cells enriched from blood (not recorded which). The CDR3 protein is CASSLGTSTDTQYF. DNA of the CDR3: TGTGCCAGCAGCTTAGGGACTAGCACAGATACGCAGTATTTT.